This TCR beta chain was found in a study of vaccination and CD4 T cells after COVID-19. General study findings and limits: Within the convalescent patients, spike mono-reactivity was found in 304 of 307 vaccine-specific clones.

In this sample, this clonotype turned up a few times. The antigen remains undetermined. Treatment defined: approximately nine-day PBMC culture with coronavirus spike peptide pools or control peptides (ViraFEST assay). This CDR3 region has 12 residues. The V and J ends lost 1 base and 6 bases respectively, with 5 bases between them. The germline CDR1 and CDR2 sequences are LNHNV and YYDKDF (reference sequence). Once obtained from cultured CD4+ T cells, the DNA was sequenced using the Oncomine TCR Beta short-read assay. From the PCR reads, TCRdb called clonotypes with MiXCR, one entry per CDR3 protein. The top ten clones hold 3.5% to 5% of a sample with 13,000 to 15,000 distinct CDR3 sequences, 50% to 60% of them seen once.

Sequenced here: CD4+ T cells from blood, cultured in vitro, sampled before SARS-CoV-2 vaccination. V and J are TRBV15 and TRBJ2-3; D not certain. This receptor was identified in a human donor who had recovered from COVID-19. The DNA of the CDR3 is TGTGCCACCAGCAGAGTTCTGGATACGCAGTATTTT. Its protein product is CATSRVLDTQYF.